These 10 T cell receptor beta chains share one sample of origin, sequenced in a study of cytomegalovirus exposure and HLA in healthy donors. The study ran its PCR with 60 Vbeta and 13 Jbeta primers. Sequencing used immunoSEQ multiplex PCR; TCRdb keeps in-frame clones, though not all of them. The sample includes approximately 130,000 clones, around three quarters of them seen just once. The sample consisted of PBMCs. The origin of the receptors is a woman between 50 and 59 years old in good health and CMV-seronegative.

This clone was observed a handful of times. Sequence at one end of the junction differs from germline and may be a read error. Other DNA sequences in this sample translate to the same CDR3. The chain carries TRBV5-6 and TRBJ1-1, with a weak D call TRBD1 (6 bases). Germline values: CDR1 SGHDT, CDR2 YYEEEE. CDR3 length: 16 amino acids. The CDR3 DNA is TGTGCCAGTAGCTTGTTGCGGGGGCTTTTCGACACTGAAGCTTTCTTT. Its protein is CASSLLRGLFDTEAFF.

This rearrangement joins TRBV27 to TRBJ1-1; 7 positions agree with TRBD1. Germline V gene lookup returns CDR1 MNHEY and CDR2 SMNVEV (reference sequence). This CDR3 region has 14 residues. The J segment lost 1 base and the V segment lost 6 bases, leaving 5 bases of the junction unmatched. CDR3: CASRRGDRNTEAFF. CDR3 DNA: TGTGCCAGCAGGAGGGGGGACAGGAACACTGAAGCTTTCTTT.

The J gene is TRBJ1-2, the V gene TRBV6-5; 10 positions match TRBD1. The CDR3 contains 14 residues. The germline gives CDR1 MNHEY, CDR2 SVGAGI. V was clipped by 5 bases and J by 6 bases; unmatched bases: 6. The CDR3 nucleotides are TGTGCCAGCAGTCGACAGGGGGCGGTTGATGGCTACACCTTC. Translation gives CASSRQGAVDGYTF.

This clone was detected only a few times. J is TRBJ2-3 and V is TRBV30; perhaps TRBD2 as D (5 bases). Germline CDR1 and CDR2: GTSNPN and SVGIG (reference sequence). The CDR3 consists of 14 residues. V lost 1 base and J 4 bases, leaving 12 bases between the germline ends. The CDR3 is CAWSGGSNADTQYF. For the CDR3, the DNA is TGTGCCTGGAGTGGTGGGAGTAACGCAGATACGCAGTATTTT. The full variable domain, rest sourced from reference TRBV30 and TRBJ2-3, is SQTIHQWPATLVQPVGSPLSLECTVEGTSNPNLYWYRQAAGRGLQLLFYSVGIGQISSEVPQNLSASRPQDRQFILSSKKLLLSDSGFYLCAWSGGSNADTQYFGPGTRLTVL.

This chain links TRBV27 with TRBJ2-4, with D hard to call. The CDR3 extends over 13 amino acids. The ends were cut back, 5 bases at V and 3 bases at J, with 8 bases in the middle. In germline, CDR1 is MNHEY, CDR2 SMNVEV (reference sequence). In DNA, the CDR3 is TGTGCCAGCAGTCGTAACAACAAAAACATTCAGTACTTC. Protein product: CASSRNNKNIQYF.

The J gene is TRBJ2-5, the V gene TRBV6-1; D ambiguous. Germline values: CDR1 MNHNS, CDR2 SASEGT. Deletions cut 4 bases from V and 1 base from J, with 7 bases between. CDR3 length: 13 amino acids. The CDR3 loop is CASSVNSQETQYF. Written as DNA, the CDR3 is TGTGCCAGCAGTGTTAACAGCCAAGAGACCCAGTACTTC.

The chain has TRBV5-1 and TRBJ2-1; D might be TRBD2 (6 bases). The CDR3 is made up of 16 amino acids. Germline V gene lookup returns CDR1 SGHRS and CDR2 YFSETQ. The V gene lost 0 bases and the J gene lost 8 bases, with 18 bases spanning the gap. DNA of the CDR3: TGCGCCAGCAGCTTGGTGTCCCTCCTCCGCGGGGATGAGCAGTTCTTC. It yields the protein CASSLVSLLRGDEQFF.

V gene TRBV4-1 combines with J gene TRBJ2-5; no clear D gene. The germline V and J ends were trimmed by 4 bases and 2 bases, with 8 bases remaining between them. Looked up from germline, CDR1 is MGHRA and CDR2 is YSYEKL. The length of the CDR3 is 13 residues. This CDR3 is CASSLVMQETQYF. The CDR3 DNA reads TGCGCCAGCAGCCTCGTAATGCAAGAGACCCAGTACTTC.

In its sample, this clone was seen once. V and J are TRBV19 and TRBJ1-5; weak D call: TRBD1 (5 bases). The CDR3 has 14 residues. Germline CDR1 LNHDA, CDR2 SQIVND (reference sequence). The ends were cut back, 3 bases at V and 1 base at J, with 7 bases in the middle. CDR3 DNA sequence: TGTGCCAGTAGTATCAGGGTCAGCAATCAGCCCCAGCATTTT. Its translation: CASSIRVSNQPQHF.

The CDR3 here is CASSGGDGYTDTQYF. As DNA, the CDR3 is TGTGCCAGTAGTGGGGGGGACGGGTACACAGATACGCAGTATTTT. The chain employs TRBV19 and TRBJ2-3, with 7 bases lining up with TRBD2. Trimming removed 5 bases from V and 2 bases from J; junction bases left unmatched: 7. In germline, CDR1 is LNHDA, CDR2 SQIVND (reference sequence). The CDR3 contains 15 residues.